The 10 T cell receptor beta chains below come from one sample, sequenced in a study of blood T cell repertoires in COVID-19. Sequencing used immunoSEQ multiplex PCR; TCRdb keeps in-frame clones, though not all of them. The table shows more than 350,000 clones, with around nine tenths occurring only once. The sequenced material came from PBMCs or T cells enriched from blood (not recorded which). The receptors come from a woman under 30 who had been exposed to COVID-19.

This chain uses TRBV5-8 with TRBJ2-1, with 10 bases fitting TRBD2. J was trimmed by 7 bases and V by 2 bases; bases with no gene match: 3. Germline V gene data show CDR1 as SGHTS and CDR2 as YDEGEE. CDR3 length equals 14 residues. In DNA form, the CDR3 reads TGTGCCAGCAGCTTCCAACTAGCGGGGAATGAGCAGTTCTTC. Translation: CASSFQLAGNEQFF.

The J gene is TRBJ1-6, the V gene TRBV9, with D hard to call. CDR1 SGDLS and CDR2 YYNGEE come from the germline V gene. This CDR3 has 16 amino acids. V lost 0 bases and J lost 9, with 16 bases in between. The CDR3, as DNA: TGTGCCAGCAGCGTAGGATCCGCGGTTCTCGGTTCACCCCTCCACTTT. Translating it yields CASSVGSAVLGSPLHF.

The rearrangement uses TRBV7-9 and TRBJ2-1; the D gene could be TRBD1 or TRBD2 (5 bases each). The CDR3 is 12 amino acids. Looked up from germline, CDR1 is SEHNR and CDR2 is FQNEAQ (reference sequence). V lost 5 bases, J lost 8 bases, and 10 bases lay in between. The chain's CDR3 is CASSRGGYEQFF. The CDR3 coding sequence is TGTGCCAGCAGCAGGGGCGGGTATGAGCAGTTCTTC.

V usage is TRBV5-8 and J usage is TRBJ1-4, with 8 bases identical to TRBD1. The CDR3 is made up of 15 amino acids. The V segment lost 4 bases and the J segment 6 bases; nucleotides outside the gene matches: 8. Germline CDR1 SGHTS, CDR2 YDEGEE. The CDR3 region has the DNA TGTGCCAGCAGCCGTCCGGACAGGGAATATGAAAAACTGTTTTTT. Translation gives CASSRPDREYEKLFF. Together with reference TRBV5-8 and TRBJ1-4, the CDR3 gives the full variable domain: EAGVTQSPTHLIKTRGQQATLRCSPISGHTSVYWYQQALGLGLQFLLWYDEGEERNRGNFPPRFSGRQFPNYSSELNVNALELEDSALYLCASSRPDREYEKLFFGSGTQLSVL.

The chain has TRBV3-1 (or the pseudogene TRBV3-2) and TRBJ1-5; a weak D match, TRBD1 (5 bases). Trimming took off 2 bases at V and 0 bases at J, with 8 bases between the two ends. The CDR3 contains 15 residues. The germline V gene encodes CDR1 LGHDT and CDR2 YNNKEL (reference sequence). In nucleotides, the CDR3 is TGTGCCAGCAGCCAACAGGGCTATAGCAATCAGCCCCAGCATTTT. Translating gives CASSQQGYSNQPQHF.

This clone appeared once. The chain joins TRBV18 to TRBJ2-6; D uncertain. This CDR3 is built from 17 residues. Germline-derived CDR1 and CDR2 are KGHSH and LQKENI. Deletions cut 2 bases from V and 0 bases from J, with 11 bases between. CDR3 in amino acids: CASSPLSQLSGANVLTF. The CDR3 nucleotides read TGTGCCAGCTCACCATTGTCACAGCTCTCTGGGGCCAACGTCCTGACTTTC.

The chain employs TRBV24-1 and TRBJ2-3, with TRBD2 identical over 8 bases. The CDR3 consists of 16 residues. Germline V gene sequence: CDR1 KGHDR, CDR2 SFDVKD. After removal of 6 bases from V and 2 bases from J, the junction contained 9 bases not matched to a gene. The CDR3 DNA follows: TGTGCCACCAGTTTCGGTAGCGGGGAATTCACAGATACGCAGTATTTT. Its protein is CATSFGSGEFTDTQYF.

Here the CDR3 DNA reads TGTGCCAGCAGTGACGGGGCGGGGAAATACACTGAAGCTTTCTTT. Residues: CASSDGAGKYTEAFF. This rearrangement joins TRBV6-1 to TRBJ1-1, with D perhaps TRBD1 (5 bases). The germline CDR1 and CDR2 sequences are MNHNS and SASEGT. Trimming stripped 3 bases from V and 3 bases from J, with 14 bases between. The CDR3 runs 15 residues.

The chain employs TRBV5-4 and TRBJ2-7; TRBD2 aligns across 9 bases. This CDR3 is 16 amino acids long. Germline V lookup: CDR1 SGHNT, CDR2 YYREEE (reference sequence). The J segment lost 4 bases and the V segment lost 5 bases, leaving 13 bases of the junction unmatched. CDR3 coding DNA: TGTGCCAGCAGACGTAGCGGGGGAGACCCGCCTTACGAGCAGTACTTC. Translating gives CASRRSGGDPPYEQYF.

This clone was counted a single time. The CDR3 DNA reads TGTGCCAGCAGCCTTAGTAGGAACACTGAAGCTTTCTTT. It yields the protein CASSLSRNTEAFF. The chain links TRBV14 to TRBJ1-1; no clear D. Looked up from germline, CDR1 is SGHDN and CDR2 is FVKESK. Trimming removed 4 bases from V and 1 base from J, with 7 bases in between. The CDR3 runs to 13 residues.